Sequencing of this T cell receptor beta chain was carried out in a study of blood T cell dynamics during melanoma immunotherapy. This table comes from immunoSEQ multiplex PCR, and its TCRdb copy is limited to in-frame clones, with some not included. The table has fewer than 8,000 clones, roughly 86% seen once; the top ten hold around 15%. Time point meaning: week 3, after first cycle of checkpoint inhibitor. Trimming left V 3 bases short and J 5 bases short, with 20 bases between. CDR1 SGHRS and CDR2 YFSETQ come from the germline V gene. The CDR3 length is 16 residues. The specimen was blood, collected from a patient treated with checkpoint blockade. The V call is TRBV5-1, the J call TRBJ2-5, with D perhaps TRBD1 or TRBD2 (6 bases each). The TCR was taken from a human donor with melanoma. The CDR3 spells CASSSPGLRGQETQYF. The CDR3 DNA reads as TGCGCCAGCAGCTCCCCGGGACTCAGGGGTCAGGAGACCCAGTACTTC.